In its sample, the clone carrying this TCR beta chain was seen a few times. Its cognate antigen is unknown. The CDR3 does not close with the conserved phenylalanine or tryptophan, likely indicating a read error. This specimen belongs to a study of metastatic and nonmetastatic thyroid tumors. Germline CDR1 MNHNS, CDR2 SASEGT. The V segment lost 4 bases and the J segment 3 bases; nucleotides outside the gene matches: 3. This CDR3 spans 13 amino acids. TCRdb re-called the PCR reads with MiXCR. The sample contains fewer than 35,000 clones, less than 14% of which appear only once. Thyroid surgery had not been preceded by any treatment in any patient. Study-wide points: For both blood and tumor, malignant thyroid tumors reportedly showed significantly higher TCR beta diversity than benign nodules did.

The chain carries TRBV6-1 and TRBJ2-7; 7 bases agree with TRBD2. Sequencing was performed on blood. The sequence derives from a female donor with papillary thyroid cancer or a benign thyroid nodule (not recorded which). Some clones in this sample may be carry-over from other donors' samples. The CDR3 DNA is TGTGCCAGCAGTGGCGGGAGCTACTACGAGCAGTACTTA. Its protein product is CASSGGSYYEQYL.